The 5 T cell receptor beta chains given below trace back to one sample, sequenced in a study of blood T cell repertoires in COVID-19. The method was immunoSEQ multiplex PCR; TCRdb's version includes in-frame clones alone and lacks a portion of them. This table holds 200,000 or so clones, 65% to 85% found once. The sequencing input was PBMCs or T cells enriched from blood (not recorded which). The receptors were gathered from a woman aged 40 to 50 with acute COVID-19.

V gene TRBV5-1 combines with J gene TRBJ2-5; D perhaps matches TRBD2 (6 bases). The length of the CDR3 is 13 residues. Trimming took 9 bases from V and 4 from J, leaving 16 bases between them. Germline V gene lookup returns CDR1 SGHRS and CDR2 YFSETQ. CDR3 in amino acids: CATGLGGGETQYF. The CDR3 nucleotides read TGCGCCACAGGCCTGGGGGGAGGAGAGACCCAGTACTTC.

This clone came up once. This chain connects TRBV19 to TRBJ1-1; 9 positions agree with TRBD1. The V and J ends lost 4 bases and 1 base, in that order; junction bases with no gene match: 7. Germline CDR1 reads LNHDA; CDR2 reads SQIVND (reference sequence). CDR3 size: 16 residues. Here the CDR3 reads CASSTHTGGPNTEAFF. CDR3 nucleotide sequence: TGTGCCAGTAGTACCCACACAGGGGGCCCGAACACTGAAGCTTTCTTT.

For the CDR3, the DNA is TGCGCCAGCAGCACCAGGACAGGGTACGAGCAGTACTTC. Translated, it gives CASSTRTGYEQYF. This chain joins TRBV5-1 and TRBJ2-7; 8 nucleotides align to TRBD1. This CDR3 has 13 residues. Germline V CDR1 and CDR2: SGHRS, YFSETQ. The V and J ends lost 4 bases and 4 bases, in that order; junction bases with no gene match: 4.

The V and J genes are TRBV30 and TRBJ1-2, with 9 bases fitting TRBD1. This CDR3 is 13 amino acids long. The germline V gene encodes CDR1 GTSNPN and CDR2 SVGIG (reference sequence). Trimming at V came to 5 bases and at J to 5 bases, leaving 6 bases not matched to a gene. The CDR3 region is CAWEQGAGYGYTF. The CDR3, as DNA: TGTGCCTGGGAACAGGGGGCCGGGTATGGCTACACCTTC.

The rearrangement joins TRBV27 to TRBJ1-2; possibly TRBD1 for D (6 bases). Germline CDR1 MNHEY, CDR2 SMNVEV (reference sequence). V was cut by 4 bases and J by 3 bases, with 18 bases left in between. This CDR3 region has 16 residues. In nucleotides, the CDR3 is TGTGCCAGCAGTTCCTATCTTATGGGGGCGCACTATGGCTACACCTTC. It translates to CASSSYLMGAHYGYTF.